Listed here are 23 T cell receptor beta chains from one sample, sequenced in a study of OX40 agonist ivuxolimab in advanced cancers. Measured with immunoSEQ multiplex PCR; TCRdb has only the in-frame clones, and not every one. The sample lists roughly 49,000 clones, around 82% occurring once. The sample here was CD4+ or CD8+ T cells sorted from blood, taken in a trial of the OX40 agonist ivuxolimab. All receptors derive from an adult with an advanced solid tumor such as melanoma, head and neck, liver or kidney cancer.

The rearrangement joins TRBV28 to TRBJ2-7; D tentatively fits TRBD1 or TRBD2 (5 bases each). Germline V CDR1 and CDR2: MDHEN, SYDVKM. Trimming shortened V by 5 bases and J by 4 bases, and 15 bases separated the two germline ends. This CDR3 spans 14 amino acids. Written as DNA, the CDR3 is TGTGCCAGCAGTCGGACGGGGACCGGTTACGAGCAGTACTTC. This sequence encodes CASSRTGTGYEQYF.

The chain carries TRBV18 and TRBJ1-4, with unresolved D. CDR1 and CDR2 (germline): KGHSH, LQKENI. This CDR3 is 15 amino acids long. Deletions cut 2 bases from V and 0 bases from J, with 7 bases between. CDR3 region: CASSPNQATNEKLFF. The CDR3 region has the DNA TGTGCCAGCTCACCAAACCAGGCAACTAATGAAAAACTGTTTTTT.

DNA for the CDR3: TGTGCCAGCTCCCATGCTGGGGATACGCAGTATTTT. Translating gives CASSHAGDTQYF. The V gene is TRBV18, the J gene TRBJ2-3; D is unresolved. Trimming left V 6 bases short and J 6 bases short, with 10 bases between. Germline CDR1 reads KGHSH; CDR2 reads LQKENI. The CDR3 contains 12 residues.

CDR3 DNA sequence: TGTGCCAGCTCACCCCTAGCGGGGGGGCATTCAGATACGCAGTATTTT. This gives the protein CASSPLAGGHSDTQYF. This rearrangement joins TRBV18 to TRBJ2-3, with 12 bases aligning to TRBD2. Germline CDR1 is KGHSH and CDR2 is LQKENI. J lost 4 bases, V lost 3 bases, and 5 bases had no gene match. CDR3 length: 16 amino acids.

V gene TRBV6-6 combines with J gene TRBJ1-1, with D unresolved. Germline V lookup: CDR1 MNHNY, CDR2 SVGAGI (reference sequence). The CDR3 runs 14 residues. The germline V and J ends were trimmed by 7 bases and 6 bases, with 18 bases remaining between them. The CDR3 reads CASIPAGRASEAFF. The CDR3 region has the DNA TGTGCCAGCATCCCCGCGGGGAGGGCGTCTGAAGCTTTCTTT.

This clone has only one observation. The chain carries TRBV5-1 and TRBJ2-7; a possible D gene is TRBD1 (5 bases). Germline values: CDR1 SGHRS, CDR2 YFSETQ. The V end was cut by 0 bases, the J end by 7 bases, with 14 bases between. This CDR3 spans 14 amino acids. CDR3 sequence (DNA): TGCGCCAGCAGCTTGGGGTTCTCAGGGTGGGAGCAGTACTTC. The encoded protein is CASSLGFSGWEQYF. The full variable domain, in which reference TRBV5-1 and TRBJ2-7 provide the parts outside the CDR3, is KAGVTQTPRYLIKTRGQQVTLSCSPISGHRSVSWYQQTPGQGLQFLFEYFSETQRNKGNFPGRFSGRQFSNSRSEMNVSTLELGDSALYLCASSLGFSGWEQYFGPGTRLTVT.

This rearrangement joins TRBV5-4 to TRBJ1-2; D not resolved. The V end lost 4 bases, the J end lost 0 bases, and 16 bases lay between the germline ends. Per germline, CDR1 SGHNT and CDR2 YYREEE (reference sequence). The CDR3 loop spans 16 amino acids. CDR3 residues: CASSLPGQPANYGYTF. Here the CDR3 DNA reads TGTGCCAGCAGCCTGCCCGGGCAGCCAGCTAACTATGGCTACACCTTC.

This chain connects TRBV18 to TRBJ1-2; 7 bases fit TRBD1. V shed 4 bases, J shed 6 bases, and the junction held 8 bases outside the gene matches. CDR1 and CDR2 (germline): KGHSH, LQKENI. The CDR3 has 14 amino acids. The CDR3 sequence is CASSRDRDWNGYTF. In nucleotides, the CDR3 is TGTGCCAGCTCACGAGACAGGGATTGGAATGGCTACACCTTC.

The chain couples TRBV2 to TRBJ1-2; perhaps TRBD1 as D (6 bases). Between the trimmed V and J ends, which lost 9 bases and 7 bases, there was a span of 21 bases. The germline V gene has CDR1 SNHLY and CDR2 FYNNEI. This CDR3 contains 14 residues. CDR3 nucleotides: TGTGCCAGTGGGGGCAGGGAGAGAGTTAGTGGCTACACCTTC. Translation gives CASGGRERVSGYTF. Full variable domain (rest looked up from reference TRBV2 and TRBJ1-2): EPEVTQTPSHQVTQMGQEVILRCVPISNHLYFYWYRQILGQKVEFLVSFYNNEISEKSEIFDDQFSVERPDGSNFTLKIRSTKLEDSAMYFCASGGRERVSGYTFGSGTRLTVV.

The CDR3 bases are TGTGCCAGCAGCCTTGGACAGCTCCTCTACGAGCAGTACTTC. Amino acids: CASSLGQLLYEQYF. The chain is built from TRBV2 and TRBJ2-7, with D perhaps matching TRBD1 (6 bases). Germline loops: CDR1 SNHLY, CDR2 FYNNEI. The CDR3 extends over 14 amino acids. V lost 6 bases and J 3 bases, leaving 15 bases between the germline ends.

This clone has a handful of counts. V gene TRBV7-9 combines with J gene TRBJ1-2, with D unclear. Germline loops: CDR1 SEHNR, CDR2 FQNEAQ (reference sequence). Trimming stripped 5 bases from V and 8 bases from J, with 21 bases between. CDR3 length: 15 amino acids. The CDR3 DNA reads TGTGCCAGCAGCACCCCCGCCTGGCAGGCCAGCGGCTACACCTTC. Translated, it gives CASSTPAWQASGYTF.

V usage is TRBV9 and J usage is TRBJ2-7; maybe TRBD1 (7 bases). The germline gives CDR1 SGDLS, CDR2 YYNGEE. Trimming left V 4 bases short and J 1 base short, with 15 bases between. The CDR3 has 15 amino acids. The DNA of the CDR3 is TGTGCCAGCAGCCAGGGGGGAGCCCTATCCTACGAGCAGTACTTC. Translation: CASSQGGALSYEQYF.

The CDR3: CASSPLGGANVLTF. In nucleotides, the CDR3 is TGTGCCAGCAGTCCTCTGGGGGGGGCCAACGTCCTGACTTTC. The chain has TRBV2 and TRBJ2-6; D is undetermined. CDR3 length: 14 amino acids. Germline CDR1 reads SNHLY; CDR2 reads FYNNEI. Trimming removed 5 bases at V and 4 bases at J, with 9 bases between.

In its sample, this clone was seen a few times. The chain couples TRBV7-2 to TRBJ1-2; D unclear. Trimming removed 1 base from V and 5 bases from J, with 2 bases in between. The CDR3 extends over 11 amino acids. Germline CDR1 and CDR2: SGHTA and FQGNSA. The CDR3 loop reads CASSLEYGYTF. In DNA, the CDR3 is TGTGCCAGCAGCTTAGAATATGGCTACACCTTC.

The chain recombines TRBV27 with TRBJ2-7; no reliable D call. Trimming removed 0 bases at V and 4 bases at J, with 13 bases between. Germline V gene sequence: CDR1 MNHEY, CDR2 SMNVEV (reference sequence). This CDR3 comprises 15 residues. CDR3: CASSLSPESSYEQYF. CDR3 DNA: TGTGCCAGCAGTTTATCGCCTGAGAGCTCTTACGAGCAGTACTTC.

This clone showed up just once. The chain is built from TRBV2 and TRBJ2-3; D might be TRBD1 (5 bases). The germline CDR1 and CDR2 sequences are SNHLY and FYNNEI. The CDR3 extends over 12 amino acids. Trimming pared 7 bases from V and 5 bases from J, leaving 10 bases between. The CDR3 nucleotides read TGTGCCAGCAAACTCAGGGAAGATACGCAGTATTTT. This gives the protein CASKLREDTQYF.

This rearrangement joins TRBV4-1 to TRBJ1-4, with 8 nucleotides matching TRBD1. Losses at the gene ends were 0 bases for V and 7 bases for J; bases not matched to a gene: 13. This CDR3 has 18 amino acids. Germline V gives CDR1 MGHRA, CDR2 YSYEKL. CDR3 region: CASSQDWTGSRGGEKLFF. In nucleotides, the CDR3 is TGCGCCAGCAGCCAAGATTGGACAGGGTCGCGGGGGGGTGAAAAACTGTTTTTT.

This CDR3 reads CASTGTEAFF. CDR3 bases: TGTGCCAGCACAGGCACTGAAGCTTTCTTT. The J gene is TRBJ1-1, the V gene TRBV7-9; D is undetermined. The CDR3 covers 10 residues. Trimming stripped 7 bases from V and 4 bases from J, with 4 bases between. CDR1 and CDR2 from the germline V gene are SEHNR and FQNEAQ (reference sequence).

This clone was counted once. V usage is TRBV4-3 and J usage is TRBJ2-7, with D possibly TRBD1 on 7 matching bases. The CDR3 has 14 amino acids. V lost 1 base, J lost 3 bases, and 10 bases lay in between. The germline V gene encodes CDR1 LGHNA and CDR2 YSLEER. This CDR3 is CASSQAGGIYEQYF. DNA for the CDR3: TGCGCCAGCAGCCAAGCAGGGGGGATCTACGAGCAGTACTTC.

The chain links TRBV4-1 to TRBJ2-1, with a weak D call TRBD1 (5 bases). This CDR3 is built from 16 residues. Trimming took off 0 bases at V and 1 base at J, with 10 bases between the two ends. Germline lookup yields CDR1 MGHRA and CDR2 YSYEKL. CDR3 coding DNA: TGCGCCAGCAGCCAAGAAGGAAGGGGTTCCTACAATGAGCAGTTCTTC. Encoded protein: CASSQEGRGSYNEQFF.

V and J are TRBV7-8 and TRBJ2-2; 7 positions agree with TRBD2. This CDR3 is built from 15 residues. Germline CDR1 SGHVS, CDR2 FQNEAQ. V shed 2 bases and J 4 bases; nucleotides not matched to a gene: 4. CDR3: CASSLWAGVTGELFF. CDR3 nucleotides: TGTGCCAGCAGCTTATGGGCGGGGGTCACCGGGGAGCTGTTTTTT.

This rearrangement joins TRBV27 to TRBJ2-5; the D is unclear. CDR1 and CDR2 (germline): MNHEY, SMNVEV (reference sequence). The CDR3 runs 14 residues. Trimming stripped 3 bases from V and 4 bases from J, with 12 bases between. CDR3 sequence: CASSFERNRETQYF. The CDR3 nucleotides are TGTGCCAGCAGTTTTGAGAGGAACCGAGAGACCCAGTACTTC.

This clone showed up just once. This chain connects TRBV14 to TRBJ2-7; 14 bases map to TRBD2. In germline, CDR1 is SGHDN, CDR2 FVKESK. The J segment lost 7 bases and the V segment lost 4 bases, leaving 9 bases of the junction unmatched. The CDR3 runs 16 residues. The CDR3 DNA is TGTGCCAGCAGCCTCCGGACTAGCGGGGGGTTGGGTGAGCAGTACTTC. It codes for CASSLRTSGGLGEQYF.